This T cell receptor beta chain was identified in a study of circulating and synovial CD4+ cells in juvenile arthritis. Study-level points and caveats: Circulating pathogenic-like and bulk T cells looked alike by Vbeta family usage. Bulk blood CD4 repertoires were more diverse than these.

CDR3 length equals 17 residues. Germline CDR1 is LNHNV and CDR2 is YYDKDF (reference sequence). The V gene lost 3 bases and the J gene lost 5 bases, with 17 bases spanning the gap. TCRdb's table, derived via immunoSEQ multiplex PCR, lists solely in-frame clones and lacks some. The sample has 30,000 to 40,000 clones; roughly 95% are singletons. Sequenced samples came from active juvenile idiopathic arthritis patients. Notes on this clone: No antigen is known for it.

The chain links TRBV15 to TRBJ2-6; perhaps TRBD2 as D (6 bases). The sequence derives from a human donor with juvenile idiopathic arthritis. Sequenced input: CD4+ T cells from blood. The CDR3 sequence is CATSRGTLGGRANVLTF. CDR3 nucleotides: TGTGCCACCAGCAGGGGGACCTTGGGAGGAAGGGCCAACGTCCTGACTTTC.